This TCR beta chain was profiled in a study of shared clonotypes between healthy human individuals. Between the trimmed V and J ends, which lost 3 bases and 0 bases, there was a span of 9 bases. Per germline, CDR1 LNHDA and CDR2 SQIVND (reference sequence). The CDR3 contains 15 residues. Deep-level settings were used for running the assay. Method: immunoSEQ multiplex PCR; TCRdb's copy keeps in-frame clones and lacks some. The table records 2 million to 2.5 million clones, approximately 93% of them present only once. Study-wide findings and caveats: It was the few donors that limited the genetic and exposure-history diversity represented.

To note about this clone: Its antigen is unidentified. The same CDR3 can be traced to other DNA sequences in this sample.

Source material: naive CD4+ T cells from PBMCs. Described subset: CD45RA+ positively selected. The clonotype was recovered from a man aged 18 to 29 in good health. Some clones in this sample may be carry-over from other donors' samples. This sequence joins TRBV19 and TRBJ1-5; D gene unclear. The CDR3 DNA reads as TGTGCCAGTAGTATTTGGACGGATAGCAATCAGCCCCAGCATTTT. Protein: CASSIWTDSNQPQHF.